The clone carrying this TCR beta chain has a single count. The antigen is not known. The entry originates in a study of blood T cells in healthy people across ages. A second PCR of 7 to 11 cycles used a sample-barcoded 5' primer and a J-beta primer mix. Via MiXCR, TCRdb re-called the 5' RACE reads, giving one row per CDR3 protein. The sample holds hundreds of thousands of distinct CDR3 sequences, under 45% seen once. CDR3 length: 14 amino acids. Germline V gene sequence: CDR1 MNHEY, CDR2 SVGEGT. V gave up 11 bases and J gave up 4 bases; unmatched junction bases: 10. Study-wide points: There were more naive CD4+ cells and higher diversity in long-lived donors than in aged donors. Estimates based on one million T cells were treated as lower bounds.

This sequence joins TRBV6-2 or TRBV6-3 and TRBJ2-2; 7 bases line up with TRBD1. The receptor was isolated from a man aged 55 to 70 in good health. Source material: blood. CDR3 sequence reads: CAGKRGLGTGELFF. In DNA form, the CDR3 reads TGTGCCGGAAAAAGGGGGCTTGGCACCGGGGAGCTGTTTTTT.